Following are 17 T cell receptor beta chains from one sample sequenced in a study of T cells in Graves' hyperthyroidism and ophthalmopathy. The source material, RNA transcripts, was used to amplify TCR beta CDR3 regions. TCR CDR3 underwent first-round RT-PCR with the HTBI primer set. TCRdb re-analysed the multiplex PCR reads in MiXCR, keeping a single row per CDR3 protein. This sample has about 300,000 distinct CDR3 sequences; about an eighth occur once, and the top ten carry approximately 8.6%. Specimen: blood. The source of these receptors is a young woman with Graves' hyperthyroidism that later progressed to Graves' ophthalmopathy.

This clonotype was found a few times. The chain joins TRBV10-3 to TRBJ2-1; D is undetermined. CDR1 ENHRY and CDR2 SYGVKD come from the germline V gene. The CDR3 sequence is 11 residues long. V was trimmed by 10 bases and J by 5 bases, leaving 9 bases between them. CDR3 sequence (DNA): TGTGCCACCTTACAAAACAATGAGCAGTTCTTC. It codes for CATLQNNEQFF.

The CDR3 loop reads CASSIEGYNQPQHF. DNA for the CDR3: TGTGCCAGTAGTATAGAAGGGTACAATCAGCCCCAGCATTTT. V is TRBV19 and J is TRBJ1-5; D remains ambiguous. V was clipped by 0 bases and J by 3 bases, with 6 bases between them. Per germline, CDR1 LNHDA and CDR2 SQIVND (reference sequence). This CDR3 spans 14 amino acids.

For this clonotype: Since a much larger clone is just one base distant, this may be a read error. CDR3 sequence reads: CASSMGSDQPQHF. CDR3 DNA: TGTGCCAGTAGTATGGGCTCGGACCAGCCCCAGCATTTT. The V call is TRBV19, the J call TRBJ1-5; D is uncertain. Germline V lookup: CDR1 LNHDA, CDR2 SQIVND (reference sequence). The CDR3 has 13 residues. Between the trimmed V and J ends, which lost 3 bases and 7 bases, there was a span of 10 bases. Full variable domain (outside the CDR3, taken from reference TRBV19 and TRBJ1-5): DGGITQSPKYLFRKEGQNVTLSCEQNLNHDAMYWYRQDPGQGLRLIYYSQIVNDFQKGDIAEGYSVSREKKESFPLTVTSAQKNPTAFYLCASSMGSDQPQHFGDGTRLSIL.

This clonotype was observed many times. In DNA, the CDR3 is TGCAGTGCTCATCGCGCCGCAGGGACAGGCGGCTACACCTTC. Translated, it gives CSAHRAAGTGGYTF. This sequence joins TRBV20-1 and TRBJ1-2; 8 nucleotides line up with TRBD1. This CDR3 is built from 14 residues. The germline gives CDR1 DFQATT, CDR2 SNEGSKA (reference sequence). After removal of 5 bases from V and 8 bases from J, the junction contained 13 bases not matched to a gene.

This clonotype turned up a few times. The J gene is TRBJ1-4, the V gene TRBV4-3; TRBD1 aligns across 7 bases. Germline V gene sequence: CDR1 LGHNA, CDR2 YSLEER. The CDR3 consists of 13 residues. V dropped 2 bases and J dropped 7; count of bases not matched to a gene: 1. The CDR3 here is CASSQRQGEKLFF. The DNA of the CDR3 is TGCGCCAGCAGCCAAAGACAGGGTGAAAAACTGTTTTTT.

This clonotype was detected ten times or more. The chain recombines TRBV6-1 with TRBJ2-5; TRBD2 aligns across 9 bases. The trim removed 6 bases at V and 6 bases at J, leaving 23 bases unmatched. Per the germline V gene, CDR1 is MNHNS and CDR2 is SASEGT. There are 19 residues in the CDR3. CDR3 sequence (DNA): TGTGCCAGCAGGCGGGGGGGTTTCGGCCTCTCCAGCGGGAGGAAGACCCAGTACTTC. Translation: CASRRGGFGLSSGRKTQYF.

This clonotype has at least ten counts. The genes are TRBV3-1 and TRBJ2-7; no firm D call. CDR1 and CDR2 from the germline V gene are LGHDT and YNNKEL (reference sequence). The V and J ends lost 1 base and 5 bases respectively, with 3 bases between them. The CDR3 spans 11 residues. This CDR3 reads CASSQVHEQYF. CDR3 nucleotides: TGTGCCAGCAGCCAAGTCCACGAGCAGTACTTC.

The chain uses TRBV20-1 and TRBJ2-5; TRBD2 might be the D (5 bases). V was shortened by 6 bases and J by 5 bases, with 19 bases between the two germline ends. The CDR3 is 14 amino acids. From germline, CDR1 is DFQATT and CDR2 SNEGSKA (reference sequence). The CDR3 protein is CSARGGPREETQYF. Written as DNA, the CDR3 is TGCAGTGCCCGGGGTGGGCCTAGAGAGGAGACCCAGTACTTC.

This clonotype was seen repeatedly, ten times or more. V gene TRBV27 combines with J gene TRBJ2-3; D remains ambiguous. CDR3 length: 14 residues. Germline lookup yields CDR1 MNHEY and CDR2 SMNVEV (reference sequence). Trimming stripped 3 bases from V and 2 bases from J, with 9 bases between. The DNA for the CDR3 is TGTGCCAGCAGTTTTCGATTTTACACAGATACGCAGTATTTT. It translates to CASSFRFYTDTQYF.

This clonotype was counted at least ten times. The chain links TRBV11-2 to TRBJ2-1, with a possible D match to TRBD2 (5 bases). Germline V gene data show CDR1 as SGHAT and CDR2 as FQNNGV. The V end lost 2 bases, the J end lost 11 bases, and 19 bases lay between the germline ends. This CDR3 is built from 15 residues. The CDR3 here is CASSLRIEAGAKQFF. CDR3 DNA: TGTGCCAGCAGCTTAAGAATCGAGGCGGGCGCTAAGCAGTTCTTC.

The chain links TRBV5-4 to TRBJ2-7, with 9 bases matching TRBD2. Germline assignment: CDR1 SGHNT and CDR2 YYREEE (reference sequence). The CDR3 totals 14 residues. Trimming took 1 base from V and 3 from J; bases not matched to a gene: 2. CDR3 in DNA: TGTGCCAGCAGCTTGTTGACTAGCGGCTACGAGCAGTACTTC. Translating it yields CASSLLTSGYEQYF.

This clonotype was observed at least ten times. The chain couples TRBV20-1 to TRBJ2-7; no reliable D call. Trimming stripped 5 bases from V and 3 bases from J, with 17 bases between. The CDR3 covers 14 residues. Germline CDR1 reads DFQATT; CDR2 reads SNEGSKA (reference sequence). The CDR3 sequence: CSALVPPENYEQYF. The CDR3 coding sequence is TGCAGTGCTCTGGTTCCGCCAGAGAACTACGAGCAGTACTTC.

There are many counts of this clonotype. The chain uses TRBV2 and TRBJ2-3; D could derive from TRBD1 or TRBD2 (5 bases each). V dropped 6 bases and J dropped 6 bases, with 7 bases sitting between them. Germline V gene lookup returns CDR1 SNHLY and CDR2 FYNNEI. The CDR3 totals 11 residues. The CDR3 DNA follows: TGTGCCAGCAGCGAGGGGGATACGCAGTATTTT. It is translated as CASSEGDTQYF.

This clonotype was counted ten times or more. The gene calls are TRBV2 and TRBJ1-4; 9 bases map to TRBD1. Germline V CDR1 and CDR2: SNHLY, FYNNEI. The CDR3 has 14 residues. The V gene end was trimmed by 10 bases and the J gene end by 5 bases; junction bases not matched to a gene: 8. For the CDR3, the DNA is TGTGCCACGCGACCCGGGACAGGGAATGAAAAACTGTTTTTT. Translation gives CATRPGTGNEKLFF.

About this clonotype itself: A much larger clone lies a single base off, so this may be a read error. The V and J genes are TRBV6-2 or TRBV6-3 and TRBJ2-1; D ambiguous. The J call may be in error: the DNA end matches TRBJ2-7 better. The CDR3 has 14 amino acids. CDR1 and CDR2 from the germline V gene are MNHEY and SVGEGT. The CDR3 DNA is TGTGCCAGCAGTTTAAGAGCGTCCTACAATGAGCAGTACTTC. Encoded protein: CASSLRASYNEQYF.

The table lists this clonotype with many counts. The chain combines TRBV18 with TRBJ1-2; a weak D match, TRBD1 (6 bases). The CDR3 length is 13 residues. The germline gives CDR1 KGHSH, CDR2 LQKENI. Trimming pared 4 bases from V and 8 bases from J, leaving 14 bases between. Written as DNA, the CDR3 is TGTGCCAGCTCACTGGTACAGGGAATCGGCTACACCTTC. Its translation: CASSLVQGIGYTF. Complete variable domain (other parts from reference TRBV18 and TRBJ1-2): NAGVMQNPRHLVRRRGQEARLRCSPMKGHSHVYWYRQLPEEGLKFMVYLQKENIIDESGMPKERFSAEFPKEGPSILRIQQVVRGDSAAYFCASSLVQGIGYTFGSGTRLTVV.

This clonotype was recorded a few times. CDR3 bases: TGTGCCAGCAGCGCGGACGGACAATTCCAAGAGACCCAGTACTTC. As protein: CASSADGQFQETQYF. The rearrangement links TRBV11-2 to TRBJ2-5; D is possibly TRBD1 (5 bases). Germline assignment: CDR1 SGHAT and CDR2 FQNNGV. V lost 5 bases, J lost 1 base, and 14 bases lay in between. The CDR3 extends over 15 amino acids.